Described below is a single TCR beta chain sequence and its context. This clone has a single count. Its antigen target is currently unknown. The record has no base qualities; no much larger clone is one base away. This record belongs to a study of cytomegalovirus exposure and HLA in healthy donors (dated by TCRdb to 2015 to 2018). For the study in its entirety: An earlier analysis of approximately 640 of the donors reported approximately 290 Gb of sequence data and more than 90 million unique TCR beta sequences from 150 million to 200 million T cells. In addition to the first cohort of about 650 subjects, a separate validation cohort of under 150 different subjects was used. The aim of the study was to test whether cataloging public T cell receptors could identify signatures of past pathogen exposure. The genetic ancestry cluster associated with self-reported Caucasian donors included 70% to 85% of the roughly 360 genotyped donors. About five DR-DQ haplotypes were treated as single units for association and clustering because of strong linkage in the cohort. Genome-wide SNP genotypes for about 60% of the roughly 670 donors were used in a later genetic analysis, which treated that subset as a discovery cohort. On average, about 200,000 unique TCR beta nucleotide sequences were sequenced per donor among 350 to 400 genotyped donors of the cohort, with roughly 18% of those sequences being non-productive. The T cell repertoires of 670 or so subjects were profiled by immunosequencing and related to cytomegalovirus serostatus. Class I and class II HLA loci were covered by the typing at four-digit resolution. In a later analysis, previously published TCR beta repertoires from 500 to 750 donors were re-analyzed and high-resolution HLA genotyping was added so that TCR occurrence patterns could be studied. To predict cytomegalovirus infection status, the study brought together high-throughput TCR immunosequencing, statistical association of individual TCRs with disease status, and machine learning. The later analysis used no new phenotypic data to find candidate immune exposures, relying instead on TCR beta sequences and their occurrence across donors. Donor age, sex, ethnicity and CMV serostatus were compiled together with the repertoire data. Approximately 300 gigabases of sequencing data and 91 million or so unique TCR sequences made up an early release that covered several hundred HLA-typed donors. The number of donors typed differed by locus, with 629-630 for A, B, C, DRB1 and DQB1, roughly 520 for DQA1, 606 for DPA1, and around 450 for DPB1. An earlier analysis of 587 of the donors used high-throughput TCR beta sequencing to judge whether each TCR beta V gene segment behaved as functional or pseudogenic. Every discovery cohort repertoire had been produced on one sequencing platform. The paper as a whole reports these results and caveats: Cytomegalovirus status was reported to be diagnosed by the classifier with high specificity and sensitivity in both the original and validation cohorts. HLA typing was unavailable for some donors at each locus, so association tests used only the typed subset. Correlated functional status among segregating V segments might be attributable to linkage disequilibrium, but an unknown experimental factor could not be ruled out. In this cohort, only TCR beta chains were sequenced, and detectable features were limited by the absence of alpha or paired-chain data. V-gene and J-gene trimming of TCR beta chains was associated with a missense DCLRE1C variant in a later genetic analysis, and the association was replicated in an independent cohort. A further reported finding was that TCR beta sequences accurately predicted the HLA-A and HLA-B alleles for most subjects in the first cohort. Sequencing depth was assumed to be roughly uniform across donors in the presence/absence analyses, though that assumption may not hold. Specific HLA alleles were associated with more than 15,000 TCR beta sequences at a false discovery rate of 0.05 in a later analysis. A group of highly shared sequence variants was considered likely to be a technical artifact of the sequencing pipeline. The 87-base-pair reads could not distinguish some IMGT-functional V segments, including TRBV6-2 and TRBV6-3, so those segments were excluded. According to the authors, the approach could potentially be generalized to other disease states and immunological phenotypes. According to a later analysis, most CMV-associated TCR beta chains appeared to be HLA-restricted, and the HLA associations seemed to be driven largely by CMV exposure. Immune exposure information for the cohort was limited to CMV serostatus. Compared with equally common non-associated chains, HLA-associated TCR beta chains in a later analysis were more clonally expanded and had lower generation probabilities. In a later genetic analysis, fewer N-insertions in productive TCRs were reported among donors in an Asian-associated ancestry cluster than the 666-donor mean. Over 15 rarely observed V segments, including chromosome 9 orphons, were excluded from the earlier analysis of some 590 of the donors because counts were too low. The study listed 150 to 200 TCR beta chains as associated with cytomegalovirus. A later analysis reported that several top co-occurrence clusters appeared linked to parvovirus B19, influenza, CMV and Epstein-Barr virus. Three of the identified cytomegalovirus-associated TCR beta chains were confirmed in vitro to be specific for cytomegalovirus antigens. Broadly in line with IMGT annotations, most TCR beta V segments showed up in productive rearrangements about 87% or about 30% of the time in an earlier analysis of 450 to 600 of the donors. In a later analysis, the rate of TCR association differed among HLA loci, with DRB1 alleles having the most associated TCRs and HLA-C alleles having the fewest. Strong co-occurrence of HLA alleles, especially DR and DQ, made assigning TCR associations to individual alleles difficult. Most TCR sequences were seen in very few donors, while some public TCRs were found in many individuals.

The V end loses 2 bases and the J end loses 5 bases, and a stretch of 18 bases separates them. For CDR1 and CDR2, the germline V gene lists MNHEY and SVGAGI. The CDR3 runs 16 amino acids, cysteine and phenylalanine included. Only CDR3 DNA is held: 48 bases, read in frame from base 1. Library prep was done by the immunoSEQ multiplex PCR assay. A mixture of 60 forward primers for TCR Vbeta segments and 13 reverse primers for TCR Jbeta segments was used in the multiplex PCR. The CDR3 region of rearranged TCR beta genes was amplified from genomic DNA with a multiplex PCR assay. The Illumina HiSeq System was used to sequence the amplified TCR beta libraries as 87-base-pair reads. Under the source paper's analysis protocol: In a later analysis, tens of millions of unique TCR beta chains were counted across the roughly 670 repertoires, and around 10 million of these chains were shared by at least two donors. To remove PCR and sequencing errors, raw reads were error-corrected and collapsed into unique sequences using a nearest-neighbor algorithm that merged closely related sequences. To assign V, D and J gene segments, CDR3 sequences were aligned to IMGT reference sequences. For a sequence to be retained, a match of at least six nucleotides was required to both a V gene segment and a J gene segment. A rearrangement counted as productive if the CDR3 had no stop codons and remained in frame with V and J, and every other rearrangement counted as non-productive. Following IMGT convention, CDR3 was defined as the stretch from the second conserved V-encoded cysteine to the conserved J-encoded phenylalanine. The earlier analysis of about 570 of the donors excluded any sequence lacking an unambiguous match to a single V gene segment. In an earlier analysis of roughly 600 of the donors, a V segment was called functional when productive rearrangements were above 56.7%, and segregating when the standard deviation between donors exceeded 5%. A statistical classification framework was developed to diagnose cytomegalovirus status using the catalog of TCR beta chain sequences. V and J gene assignment, in a later analysis, came from comparing TCR nucleotide sequences with IMGT/GENE-DB human TR gene sequences. The TCRdist pipeline was used in a later analysis to assign CDR3 sequences and most-parsimonious VDJ recombination scenarios. In a later analysis, each TCR beta chain was defined by its CDR3 amino acid sequence together with its V-gene family, and reads without a unique V-gene family were excluded. As a way to deal with suspected cross-contamination and a sequencing artifact, a later analysis dropped 500 to 700 nucleotide sequences that were highly shared and had low generation probability. In a later analysis, a clonal expansion index for each public chain was calculated from normalized within-repertoire ranks of inferred template counts. In a later analysis, generation probabilities were computed using a VDJ recombination model fitted to out-of-frame rearrangements, and the results were checked against IGoR. In a later analysis, hypergeometric tests were used to score TCR-TCR, TCR-HLA and TCR-CMV co-occurrence, with a repertoire-size bias correction applied to TCR pairs. A later analysis estimated false discovery rates by permuting HLA or CMV assignments 20 times. In a later analysis, co-occurring TCRs were grouped using DBSCAN, and TCRdist sequence similarity was added for clustering within HLA-allele-positive subsets. Repertoires with fewer than 30,000 or more than 120,000 public chains were left out of co-occurrence clustering, as were a handful of repertoires with anomalous nucleotide sharing. TCRdb provides this immuneACCESS table in a form limited to in-frame rearrangements. Some clones are lacking; in checked studies, under half of them reflect an unresolved V gene, and why the rest are absent is not known. V, J and clone size were drawn from that table, and D and trimming were deduced from the DNA. This sample comprises over 90,000 clones, approximately 74% of them detected only once. The ten largest account for around 3% of the sample.

The cohort comprised more than 550 healthy bone marrow donors. All cohort members were sampled while nominally healthy, although unrecorded immune exposures were likely present. The donor tested CMV seropositive, placing the donor among the 289 seropositive members of the cohort. Each donor provided a peripheral blood sample, and peripheral blood mononuclear cells were used for TCR beta sequencing. Genomic DNA was extracted from the blood cell samples with the Qiagen DNeasy Blood Extraction Kit. This TCR was sampled from a female donor in good health and CMV-seropositive. The rearrangement combines TRBV6-5 with TRBJ2-5; TRBD2 is a possible D gene, resting on 6 matching bases. Input material: PBMCs. The CDR3 amino acid sequence is: CASSYQTFSGRETQYF. The nucleotides read TGTGCCAGCAGTTACCAAACCTTCAGCGGGCGGGAGACCCAGTACTTC.